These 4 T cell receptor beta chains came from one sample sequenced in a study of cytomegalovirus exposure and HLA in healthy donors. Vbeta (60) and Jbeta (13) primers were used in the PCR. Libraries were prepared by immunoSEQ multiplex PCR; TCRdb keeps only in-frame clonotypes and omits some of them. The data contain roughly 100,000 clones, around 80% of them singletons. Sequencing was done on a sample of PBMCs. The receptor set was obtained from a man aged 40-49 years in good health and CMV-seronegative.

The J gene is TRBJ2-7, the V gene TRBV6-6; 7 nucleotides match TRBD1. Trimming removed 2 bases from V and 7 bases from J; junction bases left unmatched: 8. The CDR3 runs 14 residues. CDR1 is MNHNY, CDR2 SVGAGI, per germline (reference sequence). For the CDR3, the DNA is TGTGCCAGCAGTTACCAAGGACAGGTAGGAGAGCAGTACTTC. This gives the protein CASSYQGQVGEQYF.

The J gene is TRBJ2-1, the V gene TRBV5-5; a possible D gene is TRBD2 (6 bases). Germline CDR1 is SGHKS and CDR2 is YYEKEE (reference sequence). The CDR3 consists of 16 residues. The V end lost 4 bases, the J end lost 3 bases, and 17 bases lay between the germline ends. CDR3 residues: CASSHGTGLNYNEQFF. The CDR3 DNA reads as TGTGCCAGCAGCCACGGGACTGGTCTGAACTACAATGAGCAGTTCTTC. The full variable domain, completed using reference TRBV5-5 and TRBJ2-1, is DAGVTQSPTHLIKTRGQQVTLRCSPISGHKSVSWYQQVLGQGPQFIFQYYEKEERGRGNFPDRFSARQFPNYSSELNVNALLLGDSALYLCASSHGTGLNYNEQFFGPGTRLTVL.

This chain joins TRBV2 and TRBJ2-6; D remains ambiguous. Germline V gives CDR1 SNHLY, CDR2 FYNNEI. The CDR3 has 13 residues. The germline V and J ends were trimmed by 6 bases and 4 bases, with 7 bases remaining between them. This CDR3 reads CASRWAGANVLTF. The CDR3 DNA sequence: TGTGCCAGCAGATGGGCCGGGGCCAACGTCCTGACTTTC.

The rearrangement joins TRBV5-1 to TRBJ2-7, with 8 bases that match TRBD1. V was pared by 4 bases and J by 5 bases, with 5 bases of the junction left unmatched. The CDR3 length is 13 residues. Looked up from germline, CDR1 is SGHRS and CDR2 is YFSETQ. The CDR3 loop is CASSTTGDNEQYF. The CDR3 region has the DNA TGCGCCAGCAGCACGACAGGGGACAACGAGCAGTACTTC.